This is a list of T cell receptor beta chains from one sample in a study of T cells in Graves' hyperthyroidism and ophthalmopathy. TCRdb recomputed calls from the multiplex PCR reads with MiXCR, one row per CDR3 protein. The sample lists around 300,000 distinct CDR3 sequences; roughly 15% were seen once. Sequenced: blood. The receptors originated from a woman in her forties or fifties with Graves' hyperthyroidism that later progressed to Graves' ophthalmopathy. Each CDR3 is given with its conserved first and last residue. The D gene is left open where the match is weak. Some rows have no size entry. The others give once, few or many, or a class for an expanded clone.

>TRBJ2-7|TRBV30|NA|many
TGTGCCTGGAGTGTAGGTCAGGGTTTTCGACGGTCTAGCGAGCAGTACTTC
CAWSVGQGFRRSSEQYF
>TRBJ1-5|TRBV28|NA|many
TGTGCCAGCAGTTTGCCTCTAGGCAATCAGCCCCAGCATTTT
CASSLPLGNQPQHF
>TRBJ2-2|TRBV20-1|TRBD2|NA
TGCAGTGCTTCCGATAGCGGGTTCACCGGGGAGCTGTTTTTT
CSASDSGFTGELFF
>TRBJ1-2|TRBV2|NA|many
NA
CASSESLFGEGYTF
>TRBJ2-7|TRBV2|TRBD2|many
TGTGCCAGCAGCCCCTGGGAGGGGTACGAGCAGTACTTC
CASSPWEGYEQYF
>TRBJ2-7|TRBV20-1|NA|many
TGCAGTGTTGATAGCGGCCACTCCTACGAGCAGTACTTC
CSVDSGHSYEQYF
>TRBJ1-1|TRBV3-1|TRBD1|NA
TGTGCCAGCAGCCAACAGGGGGCTGAAGCTTTCTTT
CASSQQGAEAFF
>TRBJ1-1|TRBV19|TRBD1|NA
TGTGCCAGTAGTAGATTACCGGGACAGGGGGCAACTGAAGCTTTCTTT
CASSRLPGQGATEAFF
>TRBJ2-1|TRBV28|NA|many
TGTGCCAGCAGGAACTCAGGGGTCTACAATGAGCAGTTCTTC
CASRNSGVYNEQFF
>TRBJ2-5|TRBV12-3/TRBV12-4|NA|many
TGTGCCAGCAGCCGACAGCCTCAAGAGACCCAGTACTTC
CASSRQPQETQYF
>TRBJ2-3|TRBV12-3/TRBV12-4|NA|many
TGTGCCAGCAGCGCCCATGAAGGGAGCACAGATACGCAGTATTTT
CASSAHEGSTDTQYF
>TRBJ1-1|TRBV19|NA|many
TGTGCCAGTAGTGCCGACTCATCGGGAGCTTTCTTT
CASSADSSGAFF
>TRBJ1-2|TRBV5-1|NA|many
TGCGCCAGCAGCTCCCACTACACCTTC
CASSSHYTF
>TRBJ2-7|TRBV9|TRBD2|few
TGTGCCAGCAGCGTAAGTAGCGGGAGTATCTACGAGCAGTACTTC
CASSVSSGSIYEQYF
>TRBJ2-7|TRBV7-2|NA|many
TGTGCCAGCAGCCCGTGGTCCCGCGCGAGCGAGCAGTACTTC
CASSPWSRASEQYF
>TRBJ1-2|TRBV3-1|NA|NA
TGTGCCAGCAGCTCGTGGGGGACACTTTATGGCTACACCTTC
CASSSWGTLYGYTF
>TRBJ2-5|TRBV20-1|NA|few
TGCAGTGCCCCAGGCTCAGCGGAAGAGACCCAGTACTTC
CSAPGSAEETQYF
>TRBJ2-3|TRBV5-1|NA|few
TGCGCCAGCAGCTCCCTACTCGGGGGCACAGATACGCAGTATTTT
CASSSLLGGTDTQYF
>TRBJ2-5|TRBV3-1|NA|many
TGTGCCAGCAGCCAGGGTGAGGACAGATATTGGACCCAGTACTTC
CASSQGEDRYWTQYF
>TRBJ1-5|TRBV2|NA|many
TGTGCCAGCAGTGTCTATAGCAATCAGCCCCAGCATTTT
CASSVYSNQPQHF
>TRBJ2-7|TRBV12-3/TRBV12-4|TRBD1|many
TGTGCCAGCAGTTCGGGACAGGCCCACTACGAGCAGTACTTC
CASSSGQAHYEQYF
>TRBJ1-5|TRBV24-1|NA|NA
TGTGCCACCAGTGACTCACACCGTAGCAATCAGCCCCAGCATTTT
CATSDSHRSNQPQHF
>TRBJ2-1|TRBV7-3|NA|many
TGTGCCAGCAGCTTAACGTATAGCGGTGGTGAGCAGTTCTTC
CASSLTYSGGEQFF
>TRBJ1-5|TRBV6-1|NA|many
TGTGCCAGCAGCCCCTTAGATAGCAATCAGCCCCAGCATTTT
CASSPLDSNQPQHF
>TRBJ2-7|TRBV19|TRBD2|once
TGTGCCAGTAGTATGATGCGGGAGGCATCCTACGAGCAGTACTTC
CASSMMREASYEQYF
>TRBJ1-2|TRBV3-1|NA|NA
TGTGCCAGCAGCCATCCACAGGGTTATGGCTACACCTTC
CASSHPQGYGYTF
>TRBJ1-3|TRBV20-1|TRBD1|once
TGCAGTGCATATACAGGGGGCAGTGGAAACACCATATATTTT
CSAYTGGSGNTIYF
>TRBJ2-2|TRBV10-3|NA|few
TGTGCCATCAGTGAGTCCAAAGGCCGAGCGAACACCGGGGAGCTGTTTTTT
CAISESKGRANTGELFF
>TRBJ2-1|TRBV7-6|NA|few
TGTGCCAGCAGCTTAGGAGGAGGGGGGGCGGGGCTATACAATGAGCAGTTCTTC
CASSLGGGGAGLYNEQFF
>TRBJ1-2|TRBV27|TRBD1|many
TGTGCCAGCAGTACGATGACAGGGGACTATGGCTACACCTTC
CASSTMTGDYGYTF
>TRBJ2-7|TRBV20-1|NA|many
TGCAGTGCTAATCCGACAGTCCTCTCCTACGAGCAGTACTTC
CSANPTVLSYEQYF
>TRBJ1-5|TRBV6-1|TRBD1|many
TGTGCCAGCAGATCAGGGGGCATGGGACAGCCCCAGCATTTT
CASRSGGMGQPQHF
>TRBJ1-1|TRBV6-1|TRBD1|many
TGTGCCAGCGGCCATGACAGGGAGAGGCGGGCTTTCTTT
CASGHDRERRAFF
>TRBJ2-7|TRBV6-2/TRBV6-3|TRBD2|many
TGTGCCAGTCGGACTGATAGCGGGACTTACGAGCAGTACTTC
CASRTDSGTYEQYF
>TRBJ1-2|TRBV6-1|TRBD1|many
TGTGCCAGCAGTGGGGGACAGGGGAGTTTGGGCTATGGCTACACCTTC
CASSGGQGSLGYGYTF
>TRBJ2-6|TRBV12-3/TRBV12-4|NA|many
TGTGCCAGCAGCCTGCGTCACCTCGGGATAAAGGACCTGACTTTC
CASSLRHLGIKDLTF
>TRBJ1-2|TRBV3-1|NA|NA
TGTGCCAGCAGCCCCAGGGTAGGAGATGATGGCTACACCTTC
CASSPRVGDDGYTF
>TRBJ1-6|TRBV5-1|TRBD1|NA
TGCGCCAGCAGAACTGGGACAGCGAGCTCCTATAATTCACCCCTCCACTTT
CASRTGTASSYNSPLHF